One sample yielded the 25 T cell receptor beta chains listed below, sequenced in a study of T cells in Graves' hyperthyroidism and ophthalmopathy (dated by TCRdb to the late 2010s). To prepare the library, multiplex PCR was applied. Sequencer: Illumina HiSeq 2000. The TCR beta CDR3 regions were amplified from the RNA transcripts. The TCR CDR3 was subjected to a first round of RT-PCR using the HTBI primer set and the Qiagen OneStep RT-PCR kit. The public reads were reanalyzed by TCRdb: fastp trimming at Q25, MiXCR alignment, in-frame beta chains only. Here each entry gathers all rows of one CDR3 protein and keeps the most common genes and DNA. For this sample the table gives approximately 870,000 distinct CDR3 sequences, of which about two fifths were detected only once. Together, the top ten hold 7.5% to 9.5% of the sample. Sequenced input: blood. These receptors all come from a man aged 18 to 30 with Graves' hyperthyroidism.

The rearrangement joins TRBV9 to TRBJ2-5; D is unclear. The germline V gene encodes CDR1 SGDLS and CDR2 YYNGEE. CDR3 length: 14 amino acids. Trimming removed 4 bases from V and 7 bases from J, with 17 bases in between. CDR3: CASSPSAEKSTQYF. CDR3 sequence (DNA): TGTGCCAGCAGCCCCTCGGCAGAGAAATCGACCCAGTACTTC.

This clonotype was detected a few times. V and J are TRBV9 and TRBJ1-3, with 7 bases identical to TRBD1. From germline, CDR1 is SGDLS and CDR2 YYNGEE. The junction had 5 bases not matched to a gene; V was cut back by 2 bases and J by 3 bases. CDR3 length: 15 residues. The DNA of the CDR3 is TGTGCCAGCAGCGTTGACAGGGCGCATGGAAACACCATATATTTT. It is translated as CASSVDRAHGNTIYF.

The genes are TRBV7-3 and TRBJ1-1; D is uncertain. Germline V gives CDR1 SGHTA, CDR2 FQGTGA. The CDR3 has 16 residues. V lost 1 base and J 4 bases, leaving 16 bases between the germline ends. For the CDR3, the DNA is TGTGCCAGCAGCTTAAGTCCGGCGTTCGGGCTCACTGAAGCTTTCTTT. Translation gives CASSLSPAFGLTEAFF.

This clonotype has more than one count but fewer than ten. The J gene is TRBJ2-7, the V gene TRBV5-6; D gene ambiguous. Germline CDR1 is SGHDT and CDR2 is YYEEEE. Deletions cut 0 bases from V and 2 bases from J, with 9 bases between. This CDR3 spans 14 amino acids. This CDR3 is CASSLGGLTYEQYF. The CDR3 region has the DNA TGTGCCAGCAGCTTGGGTGGGCTCACCTACGAGCAGTACTTC.

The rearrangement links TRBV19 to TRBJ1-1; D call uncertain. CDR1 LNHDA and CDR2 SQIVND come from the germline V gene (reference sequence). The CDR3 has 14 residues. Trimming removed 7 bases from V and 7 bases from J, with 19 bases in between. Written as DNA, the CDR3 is TGTGCCAGTAACAGTAACCCCCACTTGGGTGAAGCTTTCTTT. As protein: CASNSNPHLGEAFF. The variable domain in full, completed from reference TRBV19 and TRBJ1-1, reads DGGITQSPKYLFRKEGQNVTLSCEQNLNHDAMYWYRQDPGQGLRLIYYSQIVNDFQKGDIAEGYSVSREKKESFPLTVTSAQKNPTAFYLCASNSNPHLGEAFFGQGTRLTVV.

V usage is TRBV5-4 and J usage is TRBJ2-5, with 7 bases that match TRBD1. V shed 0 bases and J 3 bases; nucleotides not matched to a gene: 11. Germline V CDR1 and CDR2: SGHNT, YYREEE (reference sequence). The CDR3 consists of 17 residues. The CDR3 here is CASSLGAGTAKEETQYF. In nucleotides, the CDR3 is TGTGCCAGCAGCTTGGGGGCCGGGACAGCCAAGGAAGAGACCCAGTACTTC.

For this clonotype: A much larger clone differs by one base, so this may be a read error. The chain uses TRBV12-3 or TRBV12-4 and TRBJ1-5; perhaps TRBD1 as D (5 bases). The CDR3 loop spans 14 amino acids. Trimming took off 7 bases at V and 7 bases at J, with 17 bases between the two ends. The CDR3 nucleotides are TGTGCCAGCACCCTGGGCAGGGCCAAGCAGCCCCAGCATTTT. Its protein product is CASTLGRAKQPQHF.

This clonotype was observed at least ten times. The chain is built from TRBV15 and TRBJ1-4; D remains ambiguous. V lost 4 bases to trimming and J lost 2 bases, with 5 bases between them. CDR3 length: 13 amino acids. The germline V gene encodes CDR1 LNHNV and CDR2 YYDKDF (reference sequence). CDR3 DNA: TGTGCCACCAGCAAGCGGACTAATGAAAAACTGTTTTTT. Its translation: CATSKRTNEKLFF.

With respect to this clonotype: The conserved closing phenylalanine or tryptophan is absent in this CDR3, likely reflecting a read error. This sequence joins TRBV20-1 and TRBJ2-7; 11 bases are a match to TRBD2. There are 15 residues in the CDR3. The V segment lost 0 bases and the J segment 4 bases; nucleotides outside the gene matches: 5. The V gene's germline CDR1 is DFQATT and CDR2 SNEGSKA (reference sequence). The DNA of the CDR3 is TGCAGTGCTAGAGATCGGCTAGCGGGGGGATACGAGCAGTACTCC. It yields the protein CSARDRLAGGYEQYS.

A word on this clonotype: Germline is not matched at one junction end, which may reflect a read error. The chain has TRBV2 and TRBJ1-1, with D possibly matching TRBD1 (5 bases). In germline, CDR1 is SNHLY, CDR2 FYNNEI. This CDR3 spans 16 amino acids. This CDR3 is CASSGLSGPLNTGAFF. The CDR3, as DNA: TGTGCCAGCAGCGGACTCTCGGGACCGTTGAACACTGGAGCTTTCTTT. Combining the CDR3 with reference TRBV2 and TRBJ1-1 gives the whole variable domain EPEVTQTPSHQVTQMGQEVILRCVPISNHLYFYWYRQILGQKVEFLVSFYNNEISEKSEIFDDQFSVERPDGSNFTLKIRSTKLEDSAMYFCASSGLSGPLNTGAFFGQGTRLTVV.

The CDR3 here is CASSRSSGGSETQYF. CDR3 nucleotides: TGTGCCAGCAGTCGCTCCTCAGGGGGCTCAGAGACCCAGTACTTC. This rearrangement joins TRBV6-5 to TRBJ2-5, with TRBD1 matching 8 bases. The J segment lost 4 bases and the V segment lost 5 bases, leaving 9 bases of the junction unmatched. CDR3 length equals 15 residues. The germline V gene has CDR1 MNHEY and CDR2 SVGAGI.

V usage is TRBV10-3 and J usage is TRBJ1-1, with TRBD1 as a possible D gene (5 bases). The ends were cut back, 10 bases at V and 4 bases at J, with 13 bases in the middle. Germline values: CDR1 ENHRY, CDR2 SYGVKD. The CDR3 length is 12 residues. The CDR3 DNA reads TGTGCCACGGTGGGGGGGGGCACTGAAGCTTTCTTT. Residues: CATVGGGTEAFF.

The DNA for the CDR3 is TGTGCCAGCAGCGCCCTCGGGGCAGGGGGCACTGAAGCTTTCTTT. Residues: CASSALGAGGTEAFF. This sequence joins TRBV7-2 and TRBJ1-1, with 7 bases aligning to TRBD1. Per germline, CDR1 SGHTA and CDR2 FQGNSA. The CDR3 has 15 amino acids. The V gene end was trimmed by 5 bases and the J gene end by 4 bases; junction bases not matched to a gene: 10.

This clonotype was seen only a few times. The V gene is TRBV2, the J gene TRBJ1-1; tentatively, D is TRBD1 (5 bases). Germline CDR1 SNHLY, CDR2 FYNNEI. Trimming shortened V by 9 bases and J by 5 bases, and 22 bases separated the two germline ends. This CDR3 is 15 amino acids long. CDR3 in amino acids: CASRGVGTLRTEAFF. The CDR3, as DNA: TGTGCCAGTCGGGGGGTAGGGACCCTCAGGACTGAAGCTTTCTTT.

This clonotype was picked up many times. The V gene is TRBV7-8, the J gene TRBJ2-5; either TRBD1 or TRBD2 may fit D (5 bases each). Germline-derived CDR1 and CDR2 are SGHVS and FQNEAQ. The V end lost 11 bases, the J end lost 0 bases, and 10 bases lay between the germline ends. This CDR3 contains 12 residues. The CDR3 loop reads CAARDDQETQYF. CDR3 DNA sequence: TGTGCCGCCCGGGACGACCAAGAGACCCAGTACTTC.

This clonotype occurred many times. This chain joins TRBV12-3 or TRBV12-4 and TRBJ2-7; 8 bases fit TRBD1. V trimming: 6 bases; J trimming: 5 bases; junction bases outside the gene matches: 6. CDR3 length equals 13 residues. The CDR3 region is CASSFGQGDEQYF. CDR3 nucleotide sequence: TGTGCCAGCAGCTTTGGACAGGGCGACGAGCAGTACTTC.

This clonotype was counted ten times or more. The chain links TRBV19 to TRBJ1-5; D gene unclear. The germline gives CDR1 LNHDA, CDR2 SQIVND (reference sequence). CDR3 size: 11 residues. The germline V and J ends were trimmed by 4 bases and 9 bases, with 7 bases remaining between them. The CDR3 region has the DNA TGTGCCAGTAGTACCTTATGGCCCCAGCATTTT. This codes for CASSTLWPQHF.

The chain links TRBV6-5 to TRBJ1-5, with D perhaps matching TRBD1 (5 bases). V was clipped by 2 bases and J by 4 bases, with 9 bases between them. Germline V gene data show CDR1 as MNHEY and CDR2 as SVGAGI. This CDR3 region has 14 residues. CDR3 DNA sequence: TGTGCCAGCAGTTACGGATGGGGGAATCAGCCCCAGCATTTT. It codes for CASSYGWGNQPQHF.

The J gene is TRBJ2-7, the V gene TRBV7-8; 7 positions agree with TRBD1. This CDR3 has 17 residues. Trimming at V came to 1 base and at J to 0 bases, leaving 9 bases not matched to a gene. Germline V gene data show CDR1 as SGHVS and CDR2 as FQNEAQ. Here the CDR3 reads CASSLEDGTVTSYEQYF. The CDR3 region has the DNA TGTGCCAGCAGCTTAGAAGATGGGACAGTGACCTCCTACGAGCAGTACTTC.

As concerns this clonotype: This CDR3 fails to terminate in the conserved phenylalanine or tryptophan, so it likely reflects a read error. The CDR3 nucleotides read TGTGCCAGCAGCTTCAGCCAGGGATTAGGGGAGACCCAGTACCTC. Its protein product is CASSFSQGLGETQYL. This sequence joins TRBV11-1 and TRBJ2-5; D possibly corresponds to TRBD1 (5 bases). Trimming left V 3 bases short and J 5 bases short, with 16 bases between. CDR3 length: 15 residues. From germline, CDR1 is SGHAT and CDR2 FQDESV (reference sequence).

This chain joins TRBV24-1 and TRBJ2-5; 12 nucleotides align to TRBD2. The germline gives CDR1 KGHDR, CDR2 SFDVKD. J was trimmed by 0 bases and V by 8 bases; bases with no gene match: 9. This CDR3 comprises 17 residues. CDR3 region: CATTPLAGGWDQETQYF. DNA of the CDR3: TGTGCCACCACCCCCCTAGCGGGGGGGTGGGACCAAGAGACCCAGTACTTC.

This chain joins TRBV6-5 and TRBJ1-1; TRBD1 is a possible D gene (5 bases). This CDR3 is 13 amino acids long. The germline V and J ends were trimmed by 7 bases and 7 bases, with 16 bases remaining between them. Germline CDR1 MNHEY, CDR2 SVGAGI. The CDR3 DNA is TGTGCCAGCACCCCGCAACCGGGGGGTGAAGCTTTCTTT. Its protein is CASTPQPGGEAFF.

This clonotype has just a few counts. The CDR3 DNA is TGTGCCAGCAGCCAAGGATGGCAGCTGAACACTGAAGCTTTCTTT. Its translation is CASSQGWQLNTEAFF. V is TRBV7-9 and J is TRBJ1-1; D remains unclear. The germline gives CDR1 SEHNR, CDR2 FQNEAQ (reference sequence). The V and J ends lost 5 bases and 0 bases respectively, with 13 bases between them. The CDR3 is 15 amino acids.

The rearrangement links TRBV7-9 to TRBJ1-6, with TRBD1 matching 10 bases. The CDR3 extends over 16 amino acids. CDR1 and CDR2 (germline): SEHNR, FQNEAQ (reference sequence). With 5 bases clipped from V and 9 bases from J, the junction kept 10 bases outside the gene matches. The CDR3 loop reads CASSQDLTGGSSPLHF. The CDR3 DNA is TGTGCCAGCAGCCAAGATCTGACAGGGGGCTCTTCACCCCTCCACTTT.

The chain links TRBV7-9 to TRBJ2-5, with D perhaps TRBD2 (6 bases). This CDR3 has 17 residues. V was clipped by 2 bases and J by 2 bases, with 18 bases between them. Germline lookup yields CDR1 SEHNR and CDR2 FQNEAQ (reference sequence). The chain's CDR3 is CASSLIAGGASQETQYF. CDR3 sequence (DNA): TGTGCCAGCAGCTTAATCGCAGGAGGGGCAAGTCAAGAGACCCAGTACTTC.